This T cell receptor (beta chain) comes out of a study of low-dose radiotherapy and immunotherapy resistance in tumors. At the level of the study: Members of Cohort 1 were treated with 0.5 Gy per fraction every 2 weeks. The prescribed total PTV dose was 6.5 Gy.

TRAV- and TRBV-specific primers were used for first-strand cDNA, which covered alpha and beta chains. TCRs were amplified for around 21 PCR cycles with a constant-region primer and V-primer adapter. The authors amplified isolated mRNA by in vitro transcription. TCRdb processed the reads anew with MiXCR; each CDR3 protein has one entry. The table has 40,000 or so distinct CDR3 sequences, less than 25% seen once. Germline CDR1 and CDR2: ENHRY and SYGVKD. The CDR3 has 10 residues. V gave up 10 bases and J gave up 7 bases, with 10 bases separating them. There are many counts of this clonotype. Indicated time point: after trial treatment. Regarding treatment: LDRT plus nivolumab, ipilimumab, low-dose cyclophosphamide and aspirin (RACIN trial). In the RACIN dose-escalation trial, donors got nivolumab plus ipilimumab with aspirin, cyclophosphamide and radiotherapy. Solid tumors that lacked tumor-infiltrating lymphocytes and were advanced were present in eligible patients.

The TCR comes from a female donor with ovarian cancer. This chain links TRBV10-3 with TRBJ1-2; D ambiguous. The starting material was PBMCs, obtained after low-dose radiotherapy plus immunotherapy. This CDR3 is CATGGVGYTF. The CDR3 coding sequence is TGTGCCACTGGCGGGGTTGGCTACACCTTC.